This record concerns one T cell receptor beta chain sequence. Data came from immunoSEQ multiplex PCR; TCRdb stores just in-frame clones and leaves some out. The sample has 90,000 or so clones, roughly nine tenths seen once. The V segment lost 0 bases and the J segment 0 bases; nucleotides outside the gene matches: 5. The CDR3 runs to 17 residues. Looked up from germline, CDR1 is SGHAT and CDR2 is FQNNGV. The data stem from a study of T cell changes during pregnancy in multiple sclerosis. The V call is TRBV11-2, the J call TRBJ2-1, with 7 bases identical to TRBD2. The material sequenced was peripheral blood, taken in the first trimester of pregnancy. The receptor was derived from a female donor with multiple sclerosis, enrolled in a pregnancy study. CDR3 protein: CASSLDLGGSSYNEQFF. CDR3 bases: TGTGCCAGCAGCTTAGATCTGGGAGGGAGCTCCTACAATGAGCAGTTCTTC.